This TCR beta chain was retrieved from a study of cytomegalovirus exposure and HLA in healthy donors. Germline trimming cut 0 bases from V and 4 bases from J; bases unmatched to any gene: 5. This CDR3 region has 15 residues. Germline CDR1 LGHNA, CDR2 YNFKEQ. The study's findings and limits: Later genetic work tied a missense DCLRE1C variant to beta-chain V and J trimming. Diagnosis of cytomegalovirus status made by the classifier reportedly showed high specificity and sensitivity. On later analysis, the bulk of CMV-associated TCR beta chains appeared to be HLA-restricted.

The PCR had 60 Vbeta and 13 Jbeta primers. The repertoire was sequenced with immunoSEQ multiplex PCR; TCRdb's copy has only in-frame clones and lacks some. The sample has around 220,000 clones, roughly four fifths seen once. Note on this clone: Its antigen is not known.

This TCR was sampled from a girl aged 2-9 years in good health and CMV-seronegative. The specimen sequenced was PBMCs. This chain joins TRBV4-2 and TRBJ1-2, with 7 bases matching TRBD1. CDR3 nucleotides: TGTGCCAGCAGCCAAGATTGGACAGGAAGCTATGGCTACACCTTC. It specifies CASSQDWTGSYGYTF.